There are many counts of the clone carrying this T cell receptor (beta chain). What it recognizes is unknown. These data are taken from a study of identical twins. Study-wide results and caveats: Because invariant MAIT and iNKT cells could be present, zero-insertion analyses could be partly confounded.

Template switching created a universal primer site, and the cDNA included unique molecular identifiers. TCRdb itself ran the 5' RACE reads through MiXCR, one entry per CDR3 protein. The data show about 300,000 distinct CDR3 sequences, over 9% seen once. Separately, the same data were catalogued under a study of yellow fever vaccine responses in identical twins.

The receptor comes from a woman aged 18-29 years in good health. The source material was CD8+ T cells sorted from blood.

CDR3 nucleotide sequence: TGTGCCAGCAGTTCCCGGGGGCGGGGGACGTTGTATGAGCAGTTCTTC. This gives the protein CASSSRGRGTLYEQFF. The J gene is TRBJ2-1, the V gene TRBV12-3 or TRBV12-4; possible D gene TRBD2, 7 bases. CDR3 size: 16 residues. Trimming left V 4 bases short and J 8 bases short, with 21 bases between.